The clone carrying this T cell receptor (beta chain) was counted a few times. The antigen remains undetermined. The data were taken from a study of response to subunit inactivated influenza vaccine. Study outcomes and limitations: T cells newly recruited by each seasonal influenza vaccination are few, the authors suggested.

TCRdb passed the RT-PCR reads through MiXCR, listing each CDR3 protein once. The repertoire has 450,000 to 600,000 distinct CDR3 sequences, 6% to 9% of them found once; the top ten carry over 10%. Germline V gene lookup returns CDR1 SGHKS and CDR2 YYEKEE (reference sequence). The length of the CDR3 is 14 residues. Between the trimmed V and J ends, which lost 4 bases and 5 bases, there was a span of 15 bases. V is TRBV5-5 and J is TRBJ1-1, with D possibly matching TRBD1 (5 bases). The sequences come from PBMCs from blood, collected less than 30 months after vaccination. This TCR was recovered from a man aged 50 to 75 who received an inactivated influenza vaccine. The CDR3 here is CASSPSGVGTEAFF. CDR3 in DNA: TGTGCCAGCAGCCCGTCGGGGGTGGGAACTGAAGCTTTCTTT.